This record looks at one TCR beta chain sequence and its context. Its antigen target is currently unknown. Sequencing used an Illumina HiSeq 2000. 5'RACE template switching, by which a universal primer site and unique molecular identifiers were added, was used to make TCR beta cDNA libraries. Synthesis of cDNA was primed from the TCR beta constant segment and was followed by two consecutive PCR amplification steps. The authors processed their data as follows. Reads were demultiplexed and grouped by UMI with MIGEC, and clonotypes were assembled and quantified with MiTCR. Only TCR cDNA sequences supported by at least two reads were kept to exclude erroneous sequences. Downstream repertoire analysis used the tcR package, and clonotypes were matched across fractions by CDR3 nucleotide sequence plus V segment. VDJmatch was used to annotate antigen specificity against VDJdb, with one amino acid substitution in CDR3 allowed. TCRdb reprocessed the reads into one record per CDR3 protein sequence, lacking DNA. The V and J calls and clone size come from TCRdb's table, not from the authors' own analysis. This specimen's table enumerates hundreds of thousands of distinct CDR3 sequences. The ten largest clonotypes hold about 5.2% of the sample.

The CDR3 holds 14 amino acids from the cysteine to the phenylalanine. This entry has no DNA. Sequences WSHSY (CDR1) and SAAADI (CDR2) are obtained from the germline V gene. HCMV-specific IgG was detected in serum with a commercial ELISA kit to determine HCMV serostatus. Peripheral blood mononuclear cells were isolated from blood by Ficoll density gradient centrifugation. This specimen comes from a study of T cells expressing NK-cell markers (dated by TCRdb to the early 2020s). Study-level background: In sorted CD3+CD56+NKG2C+, CD3+CD56+NKG2C- and CD3+CD56-NKG2C+ T-cell subsets from roughly 8 donors, TCR beta-chain repertoires were profiled. Sequencing of the libraries produced 2 x 150 bp reads on Illumina HiSeq 2000/2500, MiSeq or NextSeq. All eight donors whose samples were sequenced were randomly selected healthy volunteers, three of them men and five women. Among the eight sequenced donors, seven were HCMV-seropositive and one was HCMV-seronegative. Paper-wide results and their limitations: In roughly 6 donors, the dominant CD3+CD56+NKG2C+ clonotypes ranked among the top 10 CD8+ clonotypes, making up roughly 1.0-8% of CD8+ T cells. Those dominant clonotypes were again the most abundant among CD3+CD56-NKG2C+ cells in several donors, at roughly 25-65%. Whether the expanded NKG2C-expressing T cell clones were specific for HCMV antigens remained unclear.

The sequence derives from a man aged 18 to 69 in good health. The sample consisted of blood T cells: a sorted CD56 or NKG2C T cell subset, CD4+ or CD8+ T cells, or bulk PBMC T cells (not recorded which). The chain is encoded by TRBV10-2 joined to TRBJ1-5; the TRBD1 assignment by TCRdb is unverifiable without DNA. The encoded CDR3 is CASSERGGHQPQHF.